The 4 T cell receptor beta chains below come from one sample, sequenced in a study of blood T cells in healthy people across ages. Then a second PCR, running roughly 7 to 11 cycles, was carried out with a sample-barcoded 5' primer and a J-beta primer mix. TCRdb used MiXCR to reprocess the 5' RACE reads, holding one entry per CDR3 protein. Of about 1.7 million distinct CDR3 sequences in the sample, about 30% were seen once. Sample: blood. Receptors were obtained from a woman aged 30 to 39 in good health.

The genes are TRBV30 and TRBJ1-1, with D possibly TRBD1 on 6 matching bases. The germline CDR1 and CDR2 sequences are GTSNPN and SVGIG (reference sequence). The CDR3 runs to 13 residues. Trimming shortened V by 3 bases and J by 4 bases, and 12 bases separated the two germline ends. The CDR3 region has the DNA TGTGCCTGGAGGGTTACAGGGCGCACTGAAGCTTTCTTT. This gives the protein CAWRVTGRTEAFF.

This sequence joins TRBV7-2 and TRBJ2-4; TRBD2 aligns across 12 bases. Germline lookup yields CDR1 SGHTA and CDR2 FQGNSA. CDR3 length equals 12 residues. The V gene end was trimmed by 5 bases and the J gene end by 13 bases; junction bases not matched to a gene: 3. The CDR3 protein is CASSELAGGQYF. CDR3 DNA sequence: TGTGCCAGCAGCGAGCTAGCGGGAGGGCAGTACTTC.

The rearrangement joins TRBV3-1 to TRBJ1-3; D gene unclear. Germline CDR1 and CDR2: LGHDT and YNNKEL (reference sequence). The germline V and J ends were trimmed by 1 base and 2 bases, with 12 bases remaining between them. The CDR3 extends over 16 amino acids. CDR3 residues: CASSQVTGVTGNTIYF. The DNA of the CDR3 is TGTGCCAGCAGCCAAGTAACGGGTGTGACTGGAAACACCATATATTTT.

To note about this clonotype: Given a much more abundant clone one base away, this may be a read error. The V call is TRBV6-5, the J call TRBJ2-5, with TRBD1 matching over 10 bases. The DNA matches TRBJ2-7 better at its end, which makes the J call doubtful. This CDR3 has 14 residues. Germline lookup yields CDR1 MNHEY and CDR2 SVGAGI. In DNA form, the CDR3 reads TGTGCCAGCAGTTATTGGGACAGGGGCTGCGAGCAGTACTTC. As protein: CASSYWDRGCEQYF.